These 6 T cell receptor beta chains share one sample of origin, sequenced in a study of long-term antiretroviral therapy in people with HIV. With survey level as its setting, the immunoSEQ assay was v3.0. Only in-frame clones appear in the TCRdb table, and some are missing; sequencing was by immunoSEQ multiplex PCR. The table records some 30,000 clones, about 90% of them present only once. The source was unsorted PBMCs, collected 2 years after starting antiretroviral therapy. The receptors were gathered from a man aged 50 or older with HIV.

The chain joins TRBV7-2 to TRBJ1-6; 8 nucleotides match TRBD1. CDR3 size: 14 residues. The trim removed 5 bases at V and 8 bases at J, leaving 5 bases unmatched. Germline V lookup: CDR1 SGHTA, CDR2 FQGNSA. The CDR3 loop reads CASSQQGVYSPLHF. The CDR3 DNA sequence: TGTGCCAGCAGCCAACAGGGGGTCTATTCACCCCTCCACTTT.

The chain is built from TRBV9 and TRBJ2-1, with TRBD2 matching 7 bases. CDR1 is SGDLS, CDR2 YYNGEE, per germline. The J segment lost 1 base and the V segment lost 0 bases, leaving 1 base of the junction unmatched. This CDR3 is built from 15 residues. The DNA for the CDR3 is TGTGCCAGCAGCGTAGGCGGGGGATCCTACAATGAGCAGTTCTTC. Amino acid sequence: CASSVGGGSYNEQFF.

The chain employs TRBV18 and TRBJ1-2; TRBD1 might be the D (5 bases). This CDR3 has 16 residues. Trimming shortened V by 2 bases and J by 2 bases, and 15 bases separated the two germline ends. Germline values: CDR1 KGHSH, CDR2 LQKENI. CDR3 residues: CASSPIPRGRNYGYTF. In nucleotides, the CDR3 is TGTGCCAGCTCACCAATCCCCCGGGGCCGAAACTATGGCTACACCTTC.

The J gene is TRBJ2-3, the V gene TRBV12-5; 7 bases agree with TRBD1. The CDR3 totals 16 residues. Per germline, CDR1 LGHNT and CDR2 FRNRAP. With V trimmed by 0 bases and J by 5 bases, 8 bases remained unmatched. The CDR3 DNA reads TGTGCTAGTGGTTTGGTTGGGCGGCCAGGGGGAGATACGCAGTATTTT. Protein sequence: CASGLVGRPGGDTQYF.

J is TRBJ1-1 and V is TRBV6-5; a possible D gene is TRBD1 (5 bases). Trimming stripped 2 bases from V and 4 bases from J, with 8 bases between. Germline loops: CDR1 MNHEY, CDR2 SVGAGI. The CDR3 spans 13 residues. CDR3 in amino acids: CASSYMGGTEAFF. DNA of the CDR3: TGTGCCAGCAGTTACATGGGGGGCACTGAAGCTTTCTTT.

This chain uses TRBV29-1 with TRBJ1-4, with no clear D. V lost 5 bases and J 4 bases, leaving 11 bases between the germline ends. The CDR3 totals 13 residues. CDR1 is SQVTM, CDR2 ANQGSEA, per germline. CDR3 in DNA: TGCAGCGTTCTTAGTGGGTTTAATGAAAAACTGTTTTTT. It encodes CSVLSGFNEKLFF.